Sequencing of this T cell receptor (beta chain) was carried out in a study of shared clonotypes between healthy human individuals. General study findings and limits: Rarefaction exposed incomplete sorted-subset sequencing despite large depth.

Germline V lookup: CDR1 MNHEY, CDR2 SMNVEV (reference sequence). The CDR3 sequence is 15 residues long. Deletions cut 2 bases from V and 4 bases from J, with 13 bases between. On this clone: Its target is unknown.

The naive CD8 population came from CD45RO-negative cells selected for CCR7, without terminally differentiated effector memory CD45RA+ cells. Repertoires were generated with immunoSEQ multiplex PCR, while TCRdb's copy carries only in-frame clones and drops some. There are roughly 2.1 million clones in the sample; 85% to 95% occur only once, and under 2% lies in the top ten. What was sequenced was naive CD8+ T cells from PBMCs. The chain recombines TRBV27 with TRBJ2-3; D gene unclear. This TCR derives from a man between 18 and 35 years old in good health. Some clones in this sample may be carry-over from other donors' samples. The CDR3 nucleotides are TGTGCCAGCAGTTTAGGTGGGCTACATGCAGATACGCAGTATTTT. Protein sequence: CASSLGGLHADTQYF.